The clone carrying this TCR beta chain was seen only a few times. A clone one base away is much larger, so this may be a read error. This sample is part of a study of immune characterization of retroperitoneal liposarcoma. The CDR3 has 13 amino acids. TCRdb processed the PCR reads anew with MiXCR; each CDR3 protein has one entry. The sample yields about 9,700 distinct CDR3 sequences, about a quarter seen once. This chain uses TRBV12-3 or TRBV12-4 with TRBJ2-5; a possible D gene is TRBD2 (5 bases). The J call may be wrong; the DNA end is better matched by TRBJ2-1. Sequenced input: tumor tissue. The sequence came from a female donor with retroperitoneal liposarcoma. The CDR3 nucleotides read TGTGCCAGCAAAGTGGGAGCCCAAGAGACCCAGTTCTTC. Encoded protein: CASKVGAQETQFF.